This is a list of T cell receptor beta chains from one sample in a study of molecular identifiers for immune sequencing clone quantification. TCRdb reprocessed the PCR reads with MiXCR, giving one entry per CDR3 protein. The table lists about 98,000 distinct CDR3 sequences, about 32% of them singletons. Sequenced sample: naive CD8+ T cells from blood, with Jurkat cell RNA spiked in. The receptors stem from a human donor in good health. Some libraries in this study had Jurkat cell RNA spiked in. Each CDR3 is given with its conserved first and last residue. D genes are given only for firm matches. Not all rows give a size; the values are once, few, many and, for expanded clones, a class.

v_gene,d_gene,j_gene,abundance,CDR3nt,CDR3aa
TRBV27,-,TRBJ1-5,-,TGTGCCAGCAGTTTCAGTCAGCCCCAGCATTTT,CASSFSQPQHF
TRBV6-2/TRBV6-3,TRBD1,TRBJ2-2,few,TGTGCCAGCAGTTACTCTGCCGGACAGGGGGCCGGGGAGCTGTTTTTT,CASSYSAGQGAGELFF
TRBV5-5,TRBD1,TRBJ1-5,many,TGTGCCAGCAGCTTTGGACAGGGGGGTCAGCCCCAGCATTTT,CASSFGQGGQPQHF
TRBV5-6,-,TRBJ2-4,few,TGTGCCAGCAGCTTGGGATTAGGCATTCAGTACTTC,CASSLGLGIQYF
TRBV29-1,-,TRBJ2-3,many,TGCACCACTGACCTACAGCTCGAGGTCGTAGATACGCAGTATTTT,CTTDLQLEVVDTQYF
TRBV6-2/TRBV6-3,-,TRBJ1-5,-,TGTGCCAGCAGGTTTTGTGGGGGGGGCCAGCCCCAGCATTTT,CASRFCGGGQPQHF
TRBV4-3,-,TRBJ1-5,few,TGCGCCAGCAGCCAAGGTGTAGGGGGTAATCAGCCCCAGCATTTT,CASSQGVGGNQPQHF
TRBV5-1,-,TRBJ2-7,-,TGCGCCAGCAGCTTGTTCAGCGGGTCTTCCTACGAGCAGTACTTC,CASSLFSGSSYEQYF
TRBV7-9,TRBD2,TRBJ2-3,few,TGTGCCAGCAGCTCTCTCAGTGGGGGGGCAGATACGCAGTATTTT,CASSSLSGGADTQYF
TRBV9,-,TRBJ2-7,few,TGTGCCAGCAGCGTAGGAACAGGGCGCGGGTACGAGCAGTACTTC,CASSVGTGRGYEQYF
TRBV9,TRBD1,TRBJ2-7,many,TGTGCCAGCAGCGTTGCAGACAGGGGGCTAAGTGAGCAGTACTTC,CASSVADRGLSEQYF
TRBV14,-,TRBJ2-3,-,TGTGCCAGCAGCCAACTTGAATCGCTTAGCACAGATACGCAGTATTTT,CASSQLESLSTDTQYF
TRBV11-2,-,TRBJ2-3,-,TGTGCCAGCAGCCTATTGGCGGCAGTAGGAGATACGCAGTATTTT,CASSLLAAVGDTQYF
TRBV7-9,-,TRBJ1-5,many,TGTGCCAGCACGGGGGGCGGCAATCAGCCCCAGCATTTT,CASTGGGNQPQHF
TRBV19,-,TRBJ2-7,-,TGTGCCAGTAGTACCCGGGACCATGGAAGTTACGAGCAGTACTTC,CASSTRDHGSYEQYF
TRBV11-2,-,TRBJ2-1,-,TGTGCCAGCAGCTCCTTCCTCGGGACTGGGGCGTTCTTC,CASSSFLGTGAFF
TRBV6-5,-,TRBJ2-5,-,TGTGCCAGCAGAACGGGACACGAGGAGACCCAGTACTTC,CASRTGHEETQYF
TRBV7-9,TRBD1,TRBJ1-4,-,TGTGCCAGCAGTGCGCAAGGGGGCTCAACTTATGAAAAACTGTTTTTT,CASSAQGGSTYEKLFF
TRBV5-1,TRBD2,TRBJ2-7,-,TGCGCCAGCGGCTTGTGGGCTAGCGGGTACGAGCAGTACTTC,CASGLWASGYEQYF
TRBV7-9,TRBD2,TRBJ2-2,few,TGTGCCAGCAGCCTCCCGGGACTAGCGAACACCGGGGAGCTGTTTTTT,CASSLPGLANTGELFF
TRBV6-2/TRBV6-3,TRBD2,TRBJ2-2,-,TGTGCCAGCAGTTACGATGCGGGAGGGCTCTTCAGGGAGCTGTTTTTT,CASSYDAGGLFRELFF
TRBV3-1,-,TRBJ2-2,-,TGTGCCAGCAGCCCAATCCAGGCCGGGGAGCTGTTTTTT,CASSPIQAGELFF
TRBV4-1,TRBD2,TRBJ2-7,many,TGCGCCAGCAGCCAGGGGGGGAGCGAGCAGTACTTC,CASSQGGSEQYF
TRBV28,-,TRBJ2-5,many,TGTGCCAGCAGTGGATTAACAGAGAGGATTTTCGAGACCCAGTACTTC,CASSGLTERIFETQYF
TRBV6-5,TRBD1,TRBJ1-1,-,TGTGCCAGCAGTTCCGGACAGGGGGCGTACACTGAAGCTTTCTTT,CASSSGQGAYTEAFF
TRBV7-8,-,TRBJ1-1,many,TGTGCCAGCAGCTTATCGGGCAGGGTCCCTGAAGCTTTCTTT,CASSLSGRVPEAFF
TRBV12-3/TRBV12-4,-,TRBJ1-1,-,TGTGCCAGCAGTTTCGGGGGCCCTGAAGCTTTCTTT,CASSFGGPEAFF
TRBV27,-,TRBJ1-5,-,TGTGCCAGCAGTACATACACAGGGCAGCCCCAGCATTTT,CASSTYTGQPQHF
TRBV7-8,-,TRBJ1-1,-,TGTGCCAGCAGGCAGGGGTTAAACACTGAAGCTTTCTTT,CASRQGLNTEAFF
TRBV7-6,TRBD2,TRBJ2-3,-,TGTGCCAGCAGCCTGGGACTAGCGGGATACACAGATACGCAGTATTTT,CASSLGLAGYTDTQYF
TRBV14,-,TRBJ2-3,-,TGTGCCAGCAGCCAATTAGGCACAGATACGCAGTATTTT,CASSQLGTDTQYF
TRBV27,-,TRBJ2-1,once,TGTGCCAGCAGTTTGGACCCCGGGGCTGCCTACAATGGGCAGTTCTTC,CASSLDPGAAYNGQFF
TRBV12-3/TRBV12-4,-,TRBJ1-1,-,TGTGCCAGCAGCCCAGGGGTCGCTGAAGCTTTCTTT,CASSPGVAEAFF
TRBV28,-,TRBJ2-7,few,TGTGCCAGCAGCCCCACTAGATACTCCTACGAGCAGTACTTC,CASSPTRYSYEQYF
TRBV5-1,-,TRBJ1-1,many,TGCGCCAGCCGGGCAGCCTCGAACACTGAAGCTTTCTTT,CASRAASNTEAFF
TRBV24-1,-,TRBJ2-2,many,TGTGCCACCAGTGATTTGCTCAAGTTCCAGAACACCGGGGAGCTGTTTTTT,CATSDLLKFQNTGELFF
TRBV5-6,-,TRBJ2-3,many,TGTGCCAGCAGCTCCCAGGTGCGGCGGCATGATGTTACAGATACGCAGTATTTT,CASSSQVRRHDVTDTQYF
TRBV25-1,-,TRBJ1-2,-,TGTGCCAGCAGTGCCCCCCAGGAGACCCCTTTCAATGGCTACACCTTC,CASSAPQETPFNGYTF
TRBV5-1,TRBD1,TRBJ2-7,many,TGCGCCAGCAGCGGGGACAGGGACTACGAGCAGTACTTC,CASSGDRDYEQYF
TRBV20-1,TRBD2,TRBJ2-1,-,TGCAGTTGTACTAGCGGAAACAATGGGCAGTTCTTC,CSCTSGNNGQFF
TRBV11-2,-,TRBJ2-1,-,TGTGCCAGCAGCTTAGGTCCTACGGTCAATGAGCAGTTCTTC,CASSLGPTVNEQFF
TRBV9,-,TRBJ2-3,many,TGTGCCAGCAGCGACAGCGGATATCTCACAGATACGCAGTATTTT,CASSDSGYLTDTQYF
TRBV7-2,-,TRBJ2-7,many,TGTGCCAGCAGCTCCAGGGTGTACGAGCAGTACTTC,CASSSRVYEQYF
TRBV20-1,TRBD1,TRBJ1-6,-,TGCAGTGCTAGAGGGACAGGGGGCTATAATTCACCCCTCCACTTT,CSARGTGGYNSPLHF
TRBV7-6,-,TRBJ1-4,-,TGTGCCAGCAGCTTAGCCTCAGGAAATGAAAAACTGTTTTTT,CASSLASGNEKLFF
TRBV27,TRBD2,TRBJ2-1,-,TGTGCCAGCAGTAACGATCCGGGACTAGCGGCCTACAATGAGCAGTTCTTC,CASSNDPGLAAYNEQFF
TRBV20-1,-,TRBJ2-7,-,TGCAGTGCGGAACAGATGACCACCTACGAGCAGTACTTC,CSAEQMTTYEQYF
TRBV27,-,TRBJ2-2,few,TGTGCCAGCAGTTTATCAGGGACCACCGGGGAGCTGTTTTTT,CASSLSGTTGELFF
TRBV4-1,-,TRBJ1-1,-,TGCGCCAGCAGCCCACCCCTGGGGGGGGGCCCTGAAGCTTTCTTT,CASSPPLGGGPEAFF
TRBV7-2,-,TRBJ2-6,-,TGTGCCAGCAGCTTAGCTTGGGGGGAGTCCTACTCTGGGGCCAACGTCCTGACTTTC,CASSLAWGESYSGANVLTF
TRBV24-1,TRBD1,TRBJ1-5,-,TGTGTCCCCTGGACAGGATATAGCAATCAGCCCCAGCATTTT,CVPWTGYSNQPQHF
TRBV4-3,-,TRBJ1-1,-,TGCGCCAGCAGCCAAGATCAGAACATGAACACTGAAGCTTTCTTT,CASSQDQNMNTEAFF
TRBV29-1,-,TRBJ2-2,few,TGCAGCGTTGTTGGGTACGCCGGGGAGCTGTTTTTT,CSVVGYAGELFF
TRBV27,-,TRBJ2-3,-,TGTGCCAGCAGTTTACGAAGCACAGATACGCAGTATTTT,CASSLRSTDTQYF
TRBV4-1,-,TRBJ2-5,many,TGCGCCAGCAGCCAAGACCAAGAGACCCAGTACTTC,CASSQDQETQYF